This TCR beta chain derives from a study of molecular identifiers for immune sequencing clone quantification. Overall study findings and caveats: Sizes of clones that are highly expanded could be underestimated (if identical TCR molecules share a barcode).

The germline V gene encodes CDR1 LGHNA and CDR2 YSLEER. V trimming: 3 bases; J trimming: 5 bases; junction bases outside the gene matches: 7. This CDR3 contains 15 residues. TCRdb used MiXCR to reprocess the PCR reads, holding one entry per CDR3 protein. The repertoire holds 300,000 to 400,000 distinct CDR3 sequences, with 20% to 25% as singletons. This clonotype was counted at least ten times. Its antigen is currently unknown. Sequencing input: naive CD8+ T cells from blood, with Jurkat cell RNA spiked in. Described subset: FACS-sorted CD8+CD4-CCR7+CD45RA+ naive T cells. The V and J genes are TRBV4-3 and TRBJ2-7; 10 bases match TRBD1. This TCR was recovered from a human donor in good health. Some libraries in this study had Jurkat cell RNA spiked in. CDR3 DNA: TGCGCCAGCAGCCAGCGACAGGGGGCATTCCACGAGCAGTACTTC. Translated: CASSQRQGAFHEQYF.